This T cell receptor beta chain comes out of a study of blood T cells in healthy people across ages. Total RNA extraction produced at least 6 micrograms (per sample) for the study. Then a second PCR, running roughly 7 to 11 cycles, was carried out with a sample-barcoded 5' primer and a J-beta primer mix. Each cDNA molecule was tagged by a template-switch adaptor with 12 random nucleotides. TCRdb reprocessed the 5' RACE reads with MiXCR, giving one entry per CDR3 protein. The sample yields approximately 940,000 distinct CDR3 sequences, about 44% seen once. The receptor comes from a young man in good health. The sequencing input was blood.

The CDR3 sequence is CSAPIRLAGEFTDTQYF. CDR3 in DNA: TGCAGTGCCCCGATTCGACTAGCGGGGGAGTTCACAGATACGCAGTATTTT. This rearrangement joins TRBV20-1 to TRBJ2-3; 12 nucleotides match TRBD2. Looked up from germline, CDR1 is DFQATT and CDR2 is SNEGSKA (reference sequence). Unmatched junction bases numbered 12, after V lost 6 bases and J lost 2 bases. The CDR3 runs 17 residues.